Included here is one TCR beta chain sequence, with context. V was shortened by 3 bases and J by 3 bases, with 17 bases between the two germline ends. The germline CDR1 and CDR2 sequences are LNHDA and SQIVND (reference sequence). This CDR3 has 16 amino acids. The data belong to a study of OX40 agonist ivuxolimab in advanced cancers. Study-wide background: Dose-escalation patients had hepatocellular carcinoma, melanoma, renal cell or head and neck cancer.

Some clones are missing from TCRdb's copy, which holds only in-frame ones; the method was immunoSEQ multiplex PCR. The sample carries about 53,000 clones, about 88% recorded once. This specimen was CD4+ or CD8+ T cells sorted from blood, taken in a trial of the OX40 agonist ivuxolimab. The rearrangement uses TRBV19 and TRBJ1-2, with D perhaps matching TRBD1 (5 bases). The receptor was isolated from an adult with an advanced solid tumor such as melanoma, head and neck, liver or kidney cancer. In DNA form, the CDR3 reads TGTGCCAGTAGTATCTGGGGGATGGAGGGCCACTATGGCTACACCTTC. Residues: CASSIWGMEGHYGYTF. Supplemented by reference TRBV19 and TRBJ1-2, the full variable domain reads DGGITQSPKYLFRKEGQNVTLSCEQNLNHDAMYWYRQDPGQGLRLIYYSQIVNDFQKGDIAEGYSVSREKKESFPLTVTSAQKNPTAFYLCASSIWGMEGHYGYTFGSGTRLTVV.